This T cell receptor beta chain was profiled in a study of T cells in Graves' hyperthyroidism and ophthalmopathy. Study-wide points: A model using 13 V-J features told ophthalmopathy apart from stable hyperthyroidism.

Researchers amplified the TCR beta CDR3 regions from RNA transcripts. The HTBI primer set was used in a first-round RT-PCR of the TCR CDR3. TCRdb independently ran MiXCR on the multiplex PCR reads; one entry per CDR3 protein. The table lists hundreds of thousands of distinct CDR3 sequences, 18% of them singletons. CDR1 is SGHTA and CDR2 is FQGNSA in the germline V gene. V was clipped by 2 bases and J by 7 bases, with 11 bases between them. This CDR3 spans 14 amino acids. Used for diagnoses were clinical symptoms, serum thyroxine and TRAb, thyroid ultrasound and orbital computed tomography. Blood dates from first hyperthyroidism diagnosis, before any ophthalmopathy symptoms. This clonotype was counted between two and nine times. Its antigen is still unknown.

Sequencing was performed on blood. The chain recombines TRBV7-2 with TRBJ2-2, with D perhaps given as TRBD1 or TRBD2 (5 bases each). The receptor was isolated from a woman between 50 and 59 years old with Graves' hyperthyroidism that later progressed to Graves' ophthalmopathy. The CDR3: CASSLWQGDGELFF. The CDR3 DNA follows: TGTGCCAGCAGCTTATGGCAGGGAGACGGGGAGCTGTTTTTT.